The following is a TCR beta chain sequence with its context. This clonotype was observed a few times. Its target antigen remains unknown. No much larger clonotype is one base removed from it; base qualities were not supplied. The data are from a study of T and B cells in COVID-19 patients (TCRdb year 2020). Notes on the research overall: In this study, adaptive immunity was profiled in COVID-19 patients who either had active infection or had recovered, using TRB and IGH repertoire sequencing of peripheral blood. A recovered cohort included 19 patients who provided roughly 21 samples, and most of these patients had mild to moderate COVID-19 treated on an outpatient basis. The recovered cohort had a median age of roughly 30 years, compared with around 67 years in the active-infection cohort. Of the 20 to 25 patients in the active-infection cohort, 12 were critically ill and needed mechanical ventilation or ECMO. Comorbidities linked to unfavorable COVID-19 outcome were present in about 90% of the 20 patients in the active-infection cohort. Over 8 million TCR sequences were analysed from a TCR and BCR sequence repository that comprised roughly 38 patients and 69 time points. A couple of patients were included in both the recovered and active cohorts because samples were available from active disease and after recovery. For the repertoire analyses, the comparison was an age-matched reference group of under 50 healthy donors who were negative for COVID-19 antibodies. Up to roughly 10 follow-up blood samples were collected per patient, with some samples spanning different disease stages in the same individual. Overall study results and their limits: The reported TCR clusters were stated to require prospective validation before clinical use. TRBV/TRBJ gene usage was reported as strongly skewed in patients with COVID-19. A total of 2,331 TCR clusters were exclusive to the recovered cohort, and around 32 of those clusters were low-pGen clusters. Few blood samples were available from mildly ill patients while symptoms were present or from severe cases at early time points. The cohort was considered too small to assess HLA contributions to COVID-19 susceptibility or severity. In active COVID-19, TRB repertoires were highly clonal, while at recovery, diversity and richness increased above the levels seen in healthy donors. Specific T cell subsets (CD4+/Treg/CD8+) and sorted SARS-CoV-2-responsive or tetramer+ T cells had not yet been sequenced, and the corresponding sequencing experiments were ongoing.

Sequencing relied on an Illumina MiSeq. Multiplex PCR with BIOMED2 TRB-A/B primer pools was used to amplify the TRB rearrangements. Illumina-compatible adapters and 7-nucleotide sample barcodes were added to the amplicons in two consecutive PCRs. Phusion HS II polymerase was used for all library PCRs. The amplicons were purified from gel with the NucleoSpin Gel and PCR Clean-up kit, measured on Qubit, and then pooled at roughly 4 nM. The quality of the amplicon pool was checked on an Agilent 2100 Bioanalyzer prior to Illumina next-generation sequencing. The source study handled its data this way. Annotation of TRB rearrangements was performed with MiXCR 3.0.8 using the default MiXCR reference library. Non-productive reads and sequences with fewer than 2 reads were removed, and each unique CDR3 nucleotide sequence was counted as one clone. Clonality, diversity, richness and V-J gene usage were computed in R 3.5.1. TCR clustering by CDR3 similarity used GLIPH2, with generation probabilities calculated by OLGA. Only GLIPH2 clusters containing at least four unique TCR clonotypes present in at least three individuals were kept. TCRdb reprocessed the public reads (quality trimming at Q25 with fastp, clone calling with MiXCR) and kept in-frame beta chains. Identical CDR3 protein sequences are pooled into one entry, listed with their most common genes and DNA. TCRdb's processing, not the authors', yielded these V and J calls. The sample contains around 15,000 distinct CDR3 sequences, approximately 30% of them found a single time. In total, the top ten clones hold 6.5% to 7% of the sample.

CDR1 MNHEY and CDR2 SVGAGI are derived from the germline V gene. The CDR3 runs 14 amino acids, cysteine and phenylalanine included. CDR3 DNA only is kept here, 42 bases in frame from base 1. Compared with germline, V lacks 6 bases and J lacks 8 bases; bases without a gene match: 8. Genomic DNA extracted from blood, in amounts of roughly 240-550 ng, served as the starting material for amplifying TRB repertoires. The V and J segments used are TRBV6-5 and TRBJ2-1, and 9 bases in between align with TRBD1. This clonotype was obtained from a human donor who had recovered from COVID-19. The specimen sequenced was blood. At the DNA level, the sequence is TGTGCCAGCAGCCCGGGACAGGGAGTGGATGAGCAGTTCTTC. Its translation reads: CASSPGQGVDEQFF.